This TCR beta chain is from a study of T cell repertoires in cytomegalovirus infection. TCRdb independently ran MiXCR on the reads; one entry per CDR3 protein. The sample consists of around 900,000 distinct CDR3 sequences, roughly a third of them appearing once. There are a few counts of this clonotype. The antigen remains undetermined. Sequences were derived from cultured CD8+ T cells from PBMCs, sampled from culture after CMV antigen stimulation. The TCR originated in a human donor in good health (CMV status not recorded). Some clones in this sample may be carry-over from other donors' samples.

The CDR3, as DNA: TGCGCCAGCAGCCAAGATCTCCTAACCGGGGAGCTGTTTTTT. Translation gives CASSQDLLTGELFF. This chain joins TRBV4-3 and TRBJ2-2; D is unclear. The CDR3 loop spans 14 amino acids. Trimming removed 0 bases from V and 5 bases from J, with 7 bases in between. CDR1 is LGHNA, CDR2 YSLEER, per germline.